Listed here are 8 T cell receptor beta chains from one sample, sequenced in a study of regulatory T cells in long-lasting Graves disease. Arm-PCR of CDR3 regions and iRepertoire HTBI primers were the basis on which TCR beta libraries were built. MiXCR was run by TCRdb on the multiplex PCR reads, yielding one entry per CDR3 protein. Of fewer than 550,000 distinct CDR3 sequences in the sample, more than 15% are singletons; the top ten hold more than 20%. Time point of the sample: newly diagnosed GD, antithyroid drugs for less than 3 months. The TCR library used RNA extracted from PBMCs. These data were also filed under a second study, of T cells in Graves' hyperthyroidism and ophthalmopathy.

The sequencing used peripheral blood mononuclear cells (PBMCs), collected at new diagnosis, from a patient treated with antithyroid drugs. The receptors derive from a woman aged 35-60 years with Graves disease.

This clonotype has at least ten counts. The rearrangement joins TRBV28 to TRBJ1-5, with D hard to call. V was shortened by 6 bases and J by 5 bases, with 5 bases between the two germline ends. This CDR3 contains 11 residues. Germline-derived CDR1 and CDR2 are MDHEN and SYDVKM. CDR3 in amino acids: CASSLDQPQHF. CDR3 nucleotide sequence: TGTGCCAGCAGCTTAGATCAGCCCCAGCATTTT.

This clonotype was seen a handful of times. J is TRBJ1-4 and V is TRBV6-1, with 8 positions matching TRBD1. CDR1 and CDR2 (germline): MNHNS, SASEGT. The V and J ends lost 1 base and 10 bases, in that order; junction bases with no gene match: 5. CDR3 size: 14 residues. CDR3 sequence reads: CASSEGTGFRKLFF. DNA of the CDR3: TGTGCCAGCAGTGAAGGGACAGGGTTCCGAAAACTGTTTTTT.

This clonotype was seen at least ten times. One end of the junction varies from germline; a read error may be responsible. The chain recombines TRBV2 with TRBJ1-5; D gene ambiguous. The CDR3 contains 15 residues. Germline V CDR1 and CDR2: SNHLY, FYNNEI. The CDR3 protein is CASNEMQEWNQPQHF. The CDR3 DNA sequence: TGTGCCAGCAATGAAATGCAGGAATGGAATCAGCCCCAGCATTTT. The whole variable domain, filled in from reference TRBV2 and TRBJ1-5, reads EPEVTQTPSHQVTQMGQEVILRCVPISNHLYFYWYRQILGQKVEFLVSFYNNEISEKSEIFDDQFSVERPDGSNFTLKIRSTKLEDSAMYFCASNEMQEWNQPQHFGDGTRLSIL.

With regard to this clonotype: A read error may be the cause here, since a much bigger clone is one base away. The chain employs TRBV11-2 and TRBJ2-6; unclear D gene. This CDR3 is built from 16 residues. Trimming left V 3 bases short and J 0 bases short, with 9 bases between. CDR1 and CDR2 from the germline V gene are SGHAT and FQNNGV. This CDR3 is CASSLASNSGANVLTF. Written as DNA, the CDR3 is TGTGCCAGCAGCTTGGCCTCCAACTCTGGGGCCAACGTCCTGACTTTC.

This clonotype was seen more than once but under ten times. V gene TRBV7-6 combines with J gene TRBJ2-5; 9 bases match TRBD1. V shed 5 bases and J 1 base; nucleotides not matched to a gene: 8. Germline assignment: CDR1 SGHVS and CDR2 FNYEAQ. This CDR3 contains 16 residues. This chain's CDR3 is CASSPRTGDVQETQYF. The CDR3, as DNA: TGTGCCAGCAGCCCTAGGACAGGGGACGTCCAAGAGACCCAGTACTTC.

This clonotype was seen only a few times. The rearrangement links TRBV10-1 to TRBJ2-1; 10 bases are shared with TRBD2. CDR3 length: 15 amino acids. In germline, CDR1 is WNHNN, CDR2 SYGVQD (reference sequence). Unmatched junction bases numbered 12, after V lost 5 bases and J lost 11 bases. The CDR3 DNA reads TGCGCCAGCAGTAATCAGCGGGGGGGCCAATACCAGCAGTTCTTC. The encoded protein is CASSNQRGGQYQQFF.

The CDR3: CASSLTAGVDEQFF. CDR3 DNA sequence: TGTGCCAGCAGCTTGACCGCCGGGGTGGATGAGCAGTTCTTC. The rearrangement links TRBV7-2 to TRBJ2-1; D is perhaps TRBD2 (5 bases). Germline-derived CDR1 and CDR2 are SGHTA and FQGNSA. V was pared by 3 bases and J by 8 bases, with 14 bases between. The CDR3 totals 14 residues.

Ten or more counts support this clonotype. The chain links TRBV20-1 to TRBJ1-6; no definite D call. CDR1 is DFQATT and CDR2 is SNEGSKA in the germline V gene (reference sequence). CDR3 length: 15 amino acids. The V end lost 0 bases, the J end lost 5 bases, and 11 bases lay between the germline ends. The CDR3 sequence is CSAREGTVNNSPLHF. Written as DNA, the CDR3 is TGCAGTGCTAGAGAAGGCACAGTCAATAATTCACCCCTCCACTTT.